This T cell receptor (beta chain) was recovered during a study of shared clonotypes between healthy human individuals. Profiling relied on immunoSEQ multiplex PCR, and the TCRdb table lists in-frame clones only, not all of them. The sample has approximately 1,500,000 clones, more than 95% seen once. V lost 5 bases and J 6 bases, leaving 20 bases between the germline ends. The CDR3 totals 15 residues. Germline assignment: CDR1 SGHTA and CDR2 FQGNSA. The rearrangement joins TRBV7-2 to TRBJ2-7; a possible D gene is TRBD1 (5 bases). Sequencing input: naive CD4+ T cells sorted from blood. The subset here: CD45RA+ positively selected. This receptor was obtained from a man younger than 45 in good health. CDR3 residues: CASSRPWGLQGEQYF. CDR3 sequence (DNA): TGTGCCAGCAGCCGCCCATGGGGCCTGCAGGGCGAGCAGTACTTC.